These 8 T cell receptor beta chains were sequenced from one sample in a study of identical twins (TCRdb year 2016). The receptor library was made with 5' RACE. The run used an Illumina HiSeq 2000. Using fastp trimming at Q25 and MiXCR clonotype assembly, TCRdb reanalyzed the public sequencing data and kept in-frame beta chains. Each entry merges the rows of one CDR3 protein and shows their most common DNA and genes. The sample yields hundreds of thousands of distinct CDR3 sequences; 15% to 20% were counted once. Jointly, the top ten make up around 13% of the sample. These data also formed part of another study, on T cells expressing NK-cell markers.

Sample: PBMCs. These receptors came from a woman aged 18-29 years in good health.

This clonotype was recorded many times. V usage is TRBV20-1 and J usage is TRBJ1-2; the match to TRBD1 covers 10 bases. There are 11 residues in the CDR3. In germline, CDR1 is DFQATT, CDR2 SNEGSKA (reference sequence). This chain's CDR3 is CRSGTGEGYTF. In DNA, the CDR3 is TGCAGGTCGGGGACAGGGGAAGGCTACACCTTC.

The sample holds a few counts of this clonotype. The chain links TRBV2 to TRBJ2-5; D is possibly TRBD1 or TRBD2 (5 bases each). Trimming removed 6 bases at V and 4 bases at J, with 18 bases between. The CDR3 consists of 15 residues. Per germline, CDR1 SNHLY and CDR2 FYNNEI. The CDR3 sequence is CASRRTDARGETQYF. CDR3 sequence (DNA): TGTGCCAGCAGGCGGACTGATGCGAGGGGAGAGACCCAGTACTTC. Supplemented by reference TRBV2 and TRBJ2-5, the full variable domain reads EPEVTQTPSHQVTQMGQEVILRCVPISNHLYFYWYRQILGQKVEFLVSFYNNEISEKSEIFDDQFSVERPDGSNFTLKIRSTKLEDSAMYFCASRRTDARGETQYFGPGTRLLVL.

A few counts support this clonotype. This chain links TRBV20-1 with TRBJ2-1, with no clear D. CDR1 is DFQATT and CDR2 is SNEGSKA in the germline V gene (reference sequence). The CDR3 loop spans 13 amino acids. Trimming stripped 6 bases from V and 7 bases from J, with 16 bases between. Written as DNA, the CDR3 is TGCAGTGCCCAAACGGCCAACCGGAATGAGCAGTTCTTC. Protein product: CSAQTANRNEQFF.

The chain joins TRBV6-1 to TRBJ1-6, with 8 bases matching TRBD1. The ends lost 4 bases at V and 5 bases at J; junction bases unmatched: 4. From germline, CDR1 is MNHNS and CDR2 SASEGT. The CDR3 length is 15 residues. Here the CDR3 reads CASSAGTGHNSPLHF. CDR3 nucleotides: TGTGCCAGCAGTGCCGGGACAGGACATAATTCACCCCTCCACTTT.

This clonotype was counted ten times or more. The chain recombines TRBV10-3 with TRBJ2-1, with 7 positions matching TRBD1. CDR3 length equals 14 residues. The junction had 6 bases not matched to a gene; V was cut back by 6 bases and J by 4 bases. Germline CDR1 reads ENHRY; CDR2 reads SYGVKD. In nucleotides, the CDR3 is TGTGCCATCAGAACCGGGACAGATTACAATGAGCAGTTCTTC. This encodes CAIRTGTDYNEQFF.

This clonotype was counted only a few times. J is TRBJ2-3 and V is TRBV6-5; D may match TRBD1 or TRBD2 (5 bases each). V lost 9 bases to trimming and J lost 2 bases, with 9 bases between them. CDR1 is MNHEY, CDR2 SVGAGI, per germline. This CDR3 spans 12 amino acids. DNA for the CDR3: TGTGCCAGTGGGACGTTCACAGATACGCAGTATTTT. Protein sequence: CASGTFTDTQYF.

Only a few counts were recorded for this clonotype. This rearrangement joins TRBV12-3 or TRBV12-4 to TRBJ2-7; 8 nucleotides align to TRBD1. The J segment lost 4 bases and the V segment lost 4 bases, leaving 6 bases of the junction unmatched. This CDR3 spans 14 amino acids. The CDR3 loop reads CASSSTRQGYEQYF. In DNA form, the CDR3 reads TGTGCCAGCAGTTCCACCCGACAGGGGTACGAGCAGTACTTC.

The V and J genes are TRBV12-3 or TRBV12-4 and TRBJ2-3, with 11 bases identical to TRBD2. Losses at the gene ends were 7 bases for V and 6 bases for J; bases not matched to a gene: 9. The CDR3 is 15 residues long. In DNA form, the CDR3 reads TGTGCCAGCACCAACCTAGCGGGGGGCCGGGATACGCAGTATTTT. This encodes CASTNLAGGRDTQYF.